The 5 T cell receptor beta chains below all came from one sample that was sequenced in a study of blood T cell repertoires in COVID-19. The method was immunoSEQ multiplex PCR; TCRdb's version includes in-frame clones alone and lacks a portion of them. The sample lists 150,000 to 160,000 clones; about 79% were seen once. Sequenced input: peripheral blood. The receptors originated from a woman in her 50s with acute or convalescent COVID-19.

This sequence joins TRBV12-5 and TRBJ2-7; D is perhaps TRBD2 (5 bases). The CDR3 is made up of 11 amino acids. Germline CDR1 reads LGHNT; CDR2 reads FRNRAP. The V end was cut by 6 bases, the J end by 3 bases, with 6 bases between. CDR3 DNA sequence: TGTGCTAGTGGACGGGGCTACGAGCAGTACTTC. This codes for CASGRGYEQYF. The full variable domain, completed using reference TRBV12-5 and TRBJ2-7, is DARVTQTPRHKVTEMGQEVTMRCQPILGHNTVFWYRQTMMQGLELLAYFRNRAPLDDSGMPKDRFSAEMPDATLATLKIQPSEPRDSAVYFCASGRGYEQYFGPGTRLTVT.

The chain employs TRBV2 and TRBJ1-4; D unclear. Trimming took 7 bases from V and 5 from J, leaving 8 bases between them. The CDR3 length is 12 residues. Germline CDR1 and CDR2: SNHLY and FYNNEI. Here the CDR3 reads CASMFGNEKLFF. The CDR3 DNA reads as TGTGCCAGCATGTTCGGGAATGAAAAACTGTTTTTT.

V and J are TRBV14 and TRBJ1-1; a possible D gene is TRBD1 (5 bases). V lost 4 bases and J lost 5, with 20 bases in between. The V gene's germline CDR1 is SGHDN and CDR2 FVKESK. CDR3 length: 16 amino acids. The CDR3 region has the DNA TGTGCCAGCAGCCCCCCTCGGAAGGGAGGGGTGACTGAAGCTTTCTTT. Protein: CASSPPRKGGVTEAFF.

The V gene is TRBV4-3, the J gene TRBJ2-1, with D tentatively TRBD1 (5 bases). The CDR3 consists of 16 residues. With 4 bases removed from V and 0 bases from J, the gap between germline ends came to 13 bases. CDR1 is LGHNA and CDR2 is YSLEER in the germline V gene. This CDR3 is CASSLRAHSSYNEQFF. The CDR3 DNA follows: TGCGCCAGCAGCCTCAGGGCCCATAGCTCCTACAATGAGCAGTTCTTC.

This chain uses TRBV19 with TRBJ1-1; D remains unclear. V was cut by 3 bases and J by 3 bases, with 5 bases left in between. This CDR3 contains 12 residues. CDR1 is LNHDA and CDR2 is SQIVND in the germline V gene (reference sequence). The CDR3 coding sequence is TGTGCCAGTAGTATTGGGCACACTGAAGCTTTCTTT. Its translation: CASSIGHTEAFF.